Sequencing of this T cell receptor beta chain was carried out in a study of shared clonotypes between healthy human individuals. Germline CDR1 reads MNHNY; CDR2 reads SVGAGI (reference sequence). Trimming left V 6 bases short and J 3 bases short, with 9 bases between. The CDR3 length is 13 residues. Study-wide results and limits: What naive subsets generally showed was a larger estimated richness than memory subsets showed.

Generated by immunoSEQ multiplex PCR, the TCRdb table keeps only in-frame clones and is missing some. The sample lists some 2.3 million clones, over 90% occurring once. Details on this clone: The antigen remains undetermined.

J is TRBJ1-3 and V is TRBV6-6; D is uncertain. The sequence came from a man aged 18 to 29 in good health. Some clones in this sample may be carry-over from other donors' samples. Sequencing was done on a sample of naive CD4+ T cells from PBMCs. Subset defined: CD45RA+ positively selected. The CDR3 here is CASSPTGGNTIYF. DNA for the CDR3: TGTGCCAGCAGCCCGACGGGTGGAAACACCATATATTTT.